Each of the 8 T cell receptor beta chains below was sequenced from the same sample in a study of Graves' ophthalmopathy and Graves' hyperthyroidism (dated by TCRdb to the late 2010s). The sequencing machine was an Illumina HiSeq 2000. For repertoire sequencing, the TCR beta CDR3 regions were amplified from RNA transcripts. HTBI primers and the Qiagen OneStep RT-PCR kit were used in a first-round RT-PCR, which was followed by a second-round multiplex PCR, size selection and purification. TCRdb redid the processing of the public reads, applying fastp at Q25 and MiXCR, and retained in-frame beta chains. For every CDR3 protein sequence, its rows merge into one entry that carries the most common genes and DNA. The sample table shows about 700,000 distinct CDR3 sequences, and 35% to 50% are seen once. Of the sample, approximately 46% falls within the top ten clones. Sequencing input: peripheral blood. Receptor source: an adult man with Graves' ophthalmopathy.

The chain combines TRBV7-9 with TRBJ2-2; no clear D gene. Germline CDR1 and CDR2: SEHNR and FQNEAQ (reference sequence). The CDR3 is 15 residues long. Trimming removed 6 bases from V and 4 bases from J, with 15 bases in between. CDR3 residues: CASSPGARGTGELFF. The CDR3 DNA follows: TGTGCCAGCAGTCCAGGAGCTCGAGGCACCGGGGAGCTGTTTTTT.

This clonotype occurred a few times. The rearrangement joins TRBV20-1 to TRBJ2-7, with a tentative D call TRBD2 (6 bases). Between the trimmed V and J ends, which lost 3 bases and 5 bases, there was a span of 20 bases. The CDR3 is 15 residues long. Germline V gives CDR1 DFQATT, CDR2 SNEGSKA (reference sequence). The CDR3 nucleotides are TGCAGTGCTAGCCTTCCCGGGACTCCATTCGACGAGCAGTACTTC. It is translated as CSASLPGTPFDEQYF.

This clonotype was detected ten times or more. The chain recombines TRBV19 with TRBJ1-1, with 9 bases that match TRBD1. The CDR3 runs 13 residues. Looked up from germline, CDR1 is LNHDA and CDR2 is SQIVND (reference sequence). Losses at the gene ends were 9 bases for V and 6 bases for J; bases not matched to a gene: 8. CDR3 in amino acids: CASEGQGSSEAFF. CDR3 DNA sequence: TGTGCCAGCGAGGGACAGGGTTCTTCTGAAGCTTTCTTT.

This clonotype was seen ten or more times. V gene TRBV7-2 combines with J gene TRBJ1-2, with TRBD1 matching 12 bases. The CDR3 loop spans 17 amino acids. Germline CDR1 reads SGHTA; CDR2 reads FQGNSA. V was pared by 5 bases and J by 3 bases, with 10 bases of the junction left unmatched. CDR3 sequence reads: CASSRNKGQGAYYGYTF. CDR3 DNA: TGTGCCAGCAGCCGCAATAAGGGACAGGGGGCTTACTATGGCTACACCTTC.

This clonotype was detected many times. The chain recombines TRBV7-9 with TRBJ1-6; TRBD1 might be the D (5 bases). CDR1 is SEHNR and CDR2 is FQNEAQ in the germline V gene (reference sequence). The CDR3 spans 13 residues. V was cut by 2 bases and J by 8 bases, with 7 bases left in between. DNA for the CDR3: TGTGCCAGCAGCTTAAAAGGGGATTCACCCCTCCACTTT. It specifies CASSLKGDSPLHF.

The chain carries TRBV10-3 and TRBJ1-6; possible D gene TRBD1, 5 bases. This CDR3 spans 15 amino acids. Per the germline V gene, CDR1 is ENHRY and CDR2 is SYGVKD. The germline V and J ends were trimmed by 2 bases and 11 bases, with 16 bases remaining between them. CDR3 in DNA: TGTGCCATCAGTGAGATTGACCCGTTAGGGGCACCCCTCCACTTT. The encoded protein is CAISEIDPLGAPLHF.

This clonotype showed up just a few times. The chain combines TRBV7-9 with TRBJ2-2; 7 bases fit TRBD2. The length of the CDR3 is 13 residues. Per germline, CDR1 SEHNR and CDR2 FQNEAQ (reference sequence). Here the CDR3 reads CTSAPRGTGELFF. CDR3 DNA sequence: TGTACCTCAGCCCCGCGGGGGACCGGGGAGCTGTTTTTT.

The V gene is TRBV12-3 or TRBV12-4, the J gene TRBJ2-5; D is possibly TRBD1 or TRBD2 (6 bases each). This CDR3 is built from 15 residues. V lost 5 bases and J 5 bases, leaving 18 bases between the germline ends. In nucleotides, the CDR3 is TGTGCCAGCAGTGAGGGTGGGGGGCCGGCGGAGACCCAGTACTTC. Its translation is CASSEGGGPAETQYF.